This T cell receptor (beta chain) was obtained from a study of T cell responses to AZD1222 COVID-19 vaccine. Study findings and constraints: Clonal diversity was possibly underestimated, and the donors were mostly white British, with more females. The study found vaccine-associated CD4 TCRs spanning spike, dominant at 160-218 and 743-854. The number of AZD1222 recipients seropositive at baseline was only five to seven. Among spike-specific TCRs, nearly half reportedly target unmutated variant regions.

Looked up from germline, CDR1 is MNHNS and CDR2 is SASEGT. V dropped 2 bases and J dropped 1 base, with 9 bases sitting between them. The CDR3 extends over 16 amino acids. Profiled with immunoSEQ multiplex PCR; TCRdb holds only in-frame clones, not every one. The table records fewer than 150,000 clones, 86% of them present only once. Points on this clone: Antigen unknown.

This TCR derives from an adult who received the AZD1222 COVID-19 vaccine. J is TRBJ2-6 and V is TRBV6-1; D might be TRBD2 (5 bases). The sample was peripheral blood, taken 28 days after the second AZD1222 dose. The CDR3 nucleotides are TGTGCCAGCAGTGAAAGCGGCGGGTCTGGGGCCAACGTCCTGACTTTC. This sequence encodes CASSESGGSGANVLTF.